These T cell receptor beta chains were read from a single sample in a study of metastatic and nonmetastatic thyroid tumors. TCRdb used MiXCR to call clones anew from the PCR reads. The sample lists roughly 16,000 clones, approximately 24% occurring once. Sequencing was carried out using tumor tissue. Source of these receptors: a male donor with papillary thyroid cancer or a benign thyroid nodule (not recorded which). Some clones in this sample may be carry-over from other donors' samples. Both conserved end residues are part of each CDR3. Each record gives: V gene, D gene, clone size, CDR3 length, J gene, CDR3 protein, CDR3 DNA. D genes are given only for firm matches. Some rows have no size entry. The others give once, few or many, or a class for an expanded clone.

v_call: TRBV27; d_call: .; clone_size: few; cdr3_length: 15; j_call: TRBJ2-5; cdr3_aa: CASSLSAPGAETQYF; cdr3_nt: TGTGCCAGCAGTTTGAGTGCCCCCGGGGCAGAGACCCAGTACTTC
v_call: TRBV7-9; d_call: .; clone_size: many; cdr3_length: 13; j_call: TRBJ2-3; cdr3_aa: CASTTGGPDTQYF; cdr3_nt: TGTGCCAGCACTACTGGAGGCCCAGATACGCAGTATTTT
v_call: TRBV28; d_call: .; clone_size: few; cdr3_length: 13; j_call: TRBJ2-2; cdr3_aa: CASVHYGNGELFF; cdr3_nt: TGTGCCAGCGTTCATTACGGGAACGGGGAGCTGTTTTTT
v_call: TRBV5-6; d_call: .; clone_size: many; cdr3_length: 13; j_call: TRBJ1-6; cdr3_aa: CASSPNRNSPLHF; cdr3_nt: TGTGCCAGCAGCCCTAACCGTAATTCACCCCTCCACTTT
v_call: TRBV27; d_call: .; clone_size: medium-sized; cdr3_length: 16; j_call: TRBJ2-7; cdr3_aa: CASSLSYRRHAYEQYF; cdr3_nt: TGTGCCAGCAGTTTATCCTACAGGCGACATGCCTACGAGCAGTACTTC
v_call: TRBV20-1; d_call: .; clone_size: many; cdr3_length: 12; j_call: TRBJ1-4; cdr3_aa: CSASDGREKLFF; cdr3_nt: TGCAGTGCTAGTGACGGCAGGGAAAAACTGTTTTTT
v_call: TRBV6-4; d_call: .; clone_size: few; cdr3_length: 13; j_call: TRBJ2-2; cdr3_aa: CASSDSVTVELFF; cdr3_nt: TGTGCCAGCAGTGACTCCGTCACCGTGGAGCTGTTTTTT
v_call: TRBV6-2/TRBV6-3; d_call: TRBD2; clone_size: .; cdr3_length: 16; j_call: TRBJ2-7; cdr3_aa: CASTTRTSGVSYEQYF; cdr3_nt: TGTGCCAGCACGACTAGGACTAGCGGGGTTTCCTACGAGCAGTACTTC
v_call: TRBV7-3; d_call: TRBD1; clone_size: many; cdr3_length: 13; j_call: TRBJ1-4; cdr3_aa: CASSFTGGEKLFF; cdr3_nt: TGTGCCAGCAGCTTCACAGGGGGAGAAAAACTGTTTTTT
v_call: TRBV6-1; d_call: TRBD2; clone_size: many; cdr3_length: 15; j_call: TRBJ2-1; cdr3_aa: CASSPTSGGYNEQFF; cdr3_nt: TGTGCCAGCAGTCCGACTAGCGGGGGCTACAATGAGCAGTTCTTC
v_call: TRBV4-1; d_call: TRBD2; clone_size: many; cdr3_length: 16; j_call: TRBJ2-1; cdr3_aa: CASSQDAGLGGNEQFF; cdr3_nt: TGCGCCAGCAGCCAAGACGCGGGACTAGGGGGAAATGAGCAGTTCTTC
v_call: TRBV12-3/TRBV12-4; d_call: .; clone_size: .; cdr3_length: 10; j_call: TRBJ2-6; cdr3_aa: CASGANVLTF; cdr3_nt: TGTGCCAGTGGGGCCAACGTCCTGACTTTC
v_call: TRBV19; d_call: .; clone_size: medium-sized; cdr3_length: 12; j_call: TRBJ2-1; cdr3_aa: CASSIRGDEQFF; cdr3_nt: TGTGCCAGTAGTATAAGGGGGGATGAGCAGTTCTTC
v_call: TRBV11-3; d_call: .; clone_size: many; cdr3_length: 18; j_call: TRBJ2-3; cdr3_aa: CASSLGGSGSGFTDTQYF; cdr3_nt: TGTGCCAGCAGCTTAGGCGGTTCAGGGTCAGGATTTACAGATACGCAGTATTTT
v_call: TRBV20-1; d_call: TRBD2; clone_size: .; cdr3_length: 15; j_call: TRBJ2-3; cdr3_aa: CSAMTSSSSTDTQYF; cdr3_nt: TGCAGTGCCATGACTAGCTCCTCTAGCACAGATACGCAGTATTTT
v_call: TRBV4-1; d_call: .; clone_size: .; cdr3_length: 13; j_call: TRBJ2-1; cdr3_aa: CASSQDWTSGQFF; cdr3_nt: TGCGCCAGCAGCCAAGACTGGACCTCTGGGCAGTTCTTC
v_call: TRBV7-9; d_call: TRBD1; clone_size: .; cdr3_length: 14; j_call: TRBJ2-3; cdr3_aa: CAISSGQGTDTQYF; cdr3_nt: TGTGCCATCAGCTCCGGACAGGGTACAGATACGCAGTATTTT
v_call: TRBV9; d_call: TRBD2; clone_size: .; cdr3_length: 15; j_call: TRBJ2-1; cdr3_aa: CASSPTGRAYNEQFF; cdr3_nt: TGTGCCAGCAGCCCTACCGGGAGGGCCTACAATGAGCAGTTCTTC
v_call: TRBV10-3; d_call: .; clone_size: .; cdr3_length: 14; j_call: TRBJ1-2; cdr3_aa: CAITEAVLAWGYTF; cdr3_nt: TGTGCCATCACCGAGGCCGTCCTCGCATGGGGCTACACCTTC
v_call: TRBV20-1; d_call: TRBD2; clone_size: few; cdr3_length: 13; j_call: TRBJ2-7; cdr3_aa: CSAREGDYRRQYF; cdr3_nt: TGCAGTGCTAGAGAGGGGGACTATCGGAGGCAGTACTTC
v_call: TRBV20-1; d_call: TRBD1; clone_size: .; cdr3_length: 15; j_call: TRBJ1-5; cdr3_aa: CSAREGQGESQPQHF; cdr3_nt: TGCAGTGCTAGAGAGGGACAGGGGGAGTCTCAACCCCAGCATTTT
v_call: TRBV7-9; d_call: .; clone_size: many; cdr3_length: 13; j_call: TRBJ1-2; cdr3_aa: CAGGHGENYGYTF; cdr3_nt: TGTGCCGGGGGGCACGGGGAGAACTATGGCTACACCTTC
v_call: TRBV28; d_call: .; clone_size: few; cdr3_length: 16; j_call: TRBJ2-7; cdr3_aa: CASSSPPGTKSYEQYF; cdr3_nt: TGTGCCAGCAGTTCCCCCCCAGGTACAAAGTCCTACGAGCAGTACTTC